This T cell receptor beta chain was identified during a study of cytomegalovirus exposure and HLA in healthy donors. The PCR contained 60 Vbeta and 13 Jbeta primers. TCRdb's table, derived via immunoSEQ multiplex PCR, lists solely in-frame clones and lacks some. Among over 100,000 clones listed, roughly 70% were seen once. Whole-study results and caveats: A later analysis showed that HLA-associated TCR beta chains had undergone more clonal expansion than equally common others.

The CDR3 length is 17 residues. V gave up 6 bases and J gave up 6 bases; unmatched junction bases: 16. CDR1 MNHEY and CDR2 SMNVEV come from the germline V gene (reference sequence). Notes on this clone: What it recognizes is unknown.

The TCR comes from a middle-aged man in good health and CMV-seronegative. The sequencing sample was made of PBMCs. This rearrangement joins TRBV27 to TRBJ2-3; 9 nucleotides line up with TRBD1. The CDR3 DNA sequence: TGTGCCAGCAGGCTCTCTTCCTACAGGGGGCGCGAGGATACGCAGTATTTT. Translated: CASRLSSYRGREDTQYF.